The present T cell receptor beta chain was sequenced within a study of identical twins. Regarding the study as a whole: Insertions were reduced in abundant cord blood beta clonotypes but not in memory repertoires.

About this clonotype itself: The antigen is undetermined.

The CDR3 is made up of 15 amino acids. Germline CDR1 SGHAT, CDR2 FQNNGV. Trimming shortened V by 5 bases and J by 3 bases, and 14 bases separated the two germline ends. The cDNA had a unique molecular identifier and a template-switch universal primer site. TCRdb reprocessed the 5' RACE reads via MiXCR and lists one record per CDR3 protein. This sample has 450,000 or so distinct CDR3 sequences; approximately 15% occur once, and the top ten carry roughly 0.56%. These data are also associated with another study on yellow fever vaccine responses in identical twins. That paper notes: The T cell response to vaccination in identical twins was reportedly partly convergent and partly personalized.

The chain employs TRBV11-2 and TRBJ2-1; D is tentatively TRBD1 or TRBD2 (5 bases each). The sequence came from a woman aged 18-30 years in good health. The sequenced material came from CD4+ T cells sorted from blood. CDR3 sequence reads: CASSTGPASYNEQFF. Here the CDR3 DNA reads TGTGCCAGCAGCACGGGACCAGCAAGCTACAATGAGCAGTTCTTC.